This T cell receptor beta chain was retrieved from a study of blood T cell repertoires in COVID-19. Sequencing was performed with immunoSEQ multiplex PCR; in TCRdb, only in-frame clones are kept and a portion is missing. The sample carries around 94,000 clones, 92% recorded once. V gave up 6 bases and J gave up 4 bases, with 15 bases separating them. Germline CDR1 reads MNHEY; CDR2 reads SVGAGI. The CDR3 is 14 residues long. Sequencing was performed on peripheral blood. The chain joins TRBV6-5 to TRBJ1-1; D not certain. This sequence originates from a woman aged 45-60 years with COVID-19, enrolled during active disease. The CDR3 DNA sequence: TGTGCCAGCAGCTCCTCATTGAGGATCACTGAAGCTTTCTTT. Its protein product is CASSSSLRITEAFF.